Shown below are 9 T cell receptor beta chains from a single sample sequenced in a study of beta chain features in type 1 diabetes. cDNA synthesis used the whole RNA isolate, giving expressed TCRB sequences. Profiled with immunoSEQ multiplex PCR; TCRdb holds only in-frame clones, not every one. This table has about 48,000 clones, roughly two fifths appearing once. Study conclusions and caveats: Researchers report that Type 1 diabetes patients had moderately but significantly shorter TCRB CDR3s across all four CD4+ subsets.

These receptors are not linked to any known antigen. Sequencing was carried out using Tregs from blood. Every receptor here comes from a man younger than 45 with type 1 diabetes.

The V gene is TRBV18, the J gene TRBJ2-1, with 10 nucleotides matching TRBD2. Germline loops: CDR1 KGHSH, CDR2 LQKENI. Losses at the gene ends were 3 bases for V and 3 bases for J; bases not matched to a gene: 8. The CDR3 is 17 residues long. The DNA for the CDR3 is TGTGCCAGCTCACCCCCCATTAGCGGGAGGTACTACAATGAGCAGTTCTTC. This gives the protein CASSPPISGRYYNEQFF.

The rearrangement links TRBV9 to TRBJ2-1, with 8 positions matching TRBD2. V was clipped by 2 bases and J by 5 bases; unmatched bases: 12. Germline lookup yields CDR1 SGDLS and CDR2 YYNGEE. The CDR3 is 17 residues long. The CDR3 reads CASSVVPGLAGNNEQFF. The CDR3 nucleotides read TGTGCCAGCAGCGTCGTCCCAGGGCTAGCGGGTAACAATGAGCAGTTCTTC.

This clone appeared once. This sequence joins TRBV27 and TRBJ2-7; 7 positions match TRBD1. The length of the CDR3 is 16 residues. Germline V gene sequence: CDR1 MNHEY, CDR2 SMNVEV (reference sequence). J was trimmed by 3 bases and V by 6 bases; bases with no gene match: 14. CDR3 amino acids: CASSGQEASRRYEQYF. Here the CDR3 DNA reads TGTGCCAGCAGCGGACAGGAGGCGTCTCGCCGCTACGAGCAGTACTTC.

The rearrangement links TRBV2 to TRBJ2-1, with 10 bases matching TRBD2. Germline CDR1 reads SNHLY; CDR2 reads FYNNEI. The CDR3 length is 14 residues. J lost 4 bases, V lost 6 bases, and 3 bases had no gene match. For the CDR3, the DNA is TGTGCCAGCAGGCGGACTAGCGGATACAATGAGCAGTTCTTC. Protein: CASRRTSGYNEQFF.

This clone was counted a single time. CDR3 sequence reads: CASSPLGGSNEKLFF. CDR3 nucleotide sequence: TGTGCCAGCAGCCCCCTAGGGGGATCTAATGAAAAACTGTTTTTT. The chain employs TRBV11-2 and TRBJ1-4; D perhaps matches TRBD1 (6 bases). V gave up 5 bases and J gave up 3 bases, with 13 bases separating them. Germline-derived CDR1 and CDR2 are SGHAT and FQNNGV. This CDR3 spans 15 amino acids. Together with reference TRBV11-2 and TRBJ1-4, the CDR3 gives the full variable domain: EAGVAQSPRYKIIEKRQSVAFWCNPISGHATLYWYQQILGQGPKLLIQFQNNGVVDDSQLPKDRFSAERLKGVDSTLKIQPAKLEDSAVYLCASSPLGGSNEKLFFGSGTQLSVL.

This clone was detected a few times. The gene calls are TRBV7-3 and TRBJ2-1; 8 positions agree with TRBD2. V lost 2 bases, J lost 6 bases, and 12 bases stayed unmatched. This CDR3 comprises 17 residues. CDR1 and CDR2 (germline): SGHTA, FQGTGA. CDR3 amino acids: CASSLDGAGGARNEQFF. The CDR3 DNA reads as TGTGCCAGCAGCTTAGATGGTGCGGGAGGTGCGCGCAATGAGCAGTTCTTC.

The V gene is TRBV11-2, the J gene TRBJ2-3; D unclear. V lost 3 bases to trimming and J lost 2 bases, with 6 bases between them. CDR1 and CDR2 from the germline V gene are SGHAT and FQNNGV. The CDR3 covers 13 residues. The CDR3 bases are TGTGCCAGCAGCTTCCCCCTCACAGATACGCAGTATTTT. Translating it yields CASSFPLTDTQYF.

This clone has only a few counts. The chain carries TRBV2 and TRBJ1-3; D is unclear. The CDR3 is made up of 16 amino acids. Germline values: CDR1 SNHLY, CDR2 FYNNEI. The V gene lost 7 bases and the J gene lost 0 bases, with 16 bases spanning the gap. CDR3 in DNA: TGTGCCAGCAATCTCGCTATTACCTTCTCTGGAAACACCATATATTTT. Protein: CASNLAITFSGNTIYF.

J is TRBJ2-1 and V is TRBV5-6, with 8 bases aligning to TRBD2. Per germline, CDR1 SGHDT and CDR2 YYEEEE. This CDR3 is 17 amino acids long. With V trimmed by 4 bases and J by 0 bases, 9 bases remained unmatched. The CDR3 reads CASSIETSGSSYNEQFF. CDR3 coding DNA: TGTGCCAGCAGCATCGAAACTAGCGGCAGCTCCTACAATGAGCAGTTCTTC.